One sample yielded the 13 T cell receptor beta chains listed below, sequenced in a study of blood T cell repertoires in COVID-19. Generated by immunoSEQ multiplex PCR, the TCRdb table keeps only in-frame clones and is missing some. The sample records 40,000 or so clones, more than 80% being singletons. The sequenced sample was peripheral blood. The receptor set was obtained from a man aged 25-45 years with active or convalescent COVID-19.

This clone was recorded once. The rearrangement joins TRBV7-9 to TRBJ1-5; TRBD1 agrees at 7 bases. Germline-derived CDR1 and CDR2 are SEHNR and FQNEAQ (reference sequence). V was pared by 1 base and J by 5 bases, with 2 bases of the junction left unmatched. The CDR3 spans 14 residues. This chain's CDR3 is CASSLGQGDQPQHF. The CDR3 DNA reads TGTGCCAGCAGCTTAGGACAGGGAGATCAGCCCCAGCATTTT.

The chain uses TRBV29-1 and TRBJ1-2; maybe TRBD1 (6 bases). Per germline, CDR1 SQVTM and CDR2 ANQGSEA. CDR3 size: 13 residues. Trimming shortened V by 2 bases and J by 7 bases, and 14 bases separated the two germline ends. CDR3 amino acids: CSVEIFGRGGYTF. As DNA, the CDR3 is TGCAGCGTTGAAATATTTGGCAGGGGTGGCTACACCTTC.

The chain carries TRBV12-5 and TRBJ1-5, with D possibly matching TRBD1 (5 bases). The CDR3 spans 13 residues. V was shortened by 5 bases and J by 5 bases, with 10 bases between the two germline ends. The germline V gene has CDR1 LGHNT and CDR2 FRNRAP. CDR3 in amino acids: CASGPSGYQPQHF. The CDR3 region has the DNA TGTGCTAGTGGTCCGTCAGGGTATCAGCCCCAGCATTTT. The entire variable domain, with the rest obtained from reference TRBV12-5 and TRBJ1-5, is as follows: DARVTQTPRHKVTEMGQEVTMRCQPILGHNTVFWYRQTMMQGLELLAYFRNRAPLDDSGMPKDRFSAEMPDATLATLKIQPSEPRDSAVYFCASGPSGYQPQHFGDGTRLSIL.

The chain links TRBV27 to TRBJ1-3; D gene ambiguous. The ends were cut back, 4 bases at V and 0 bases at J, with 7 bases in the middle. From germline, CDR1 is MNHEY and CDR2 SMNVEV (reference sequence). The CDR3 is made up of 14 amino acids. In DNA, the CDR3 is TGTGCCAGCAGTTGGAGCTCCTCTGGAAACACCATATATTTT. This codes for CASSWSSSGNTIYF.

The genes are TRBV19 and TRBJ2-1, with D perhaps TRBD2 (6 bases). V lost 5 bases and J 5 bases, leaving 13 bases between the germline ends. The germline V gene encodes CDR1 LNHDA and CDR2 SQIVND (reference sequence). The CDR3 spans 14 residues. CDR3 DNA sequence: TGTGCCAGTAGTCCGATGGGAGGAGACAATGAGCAGTTCTTC. Protein sequence: CASSPMGGDNEQFF.

The chain carries TRBV4-1 and TRBJ1-2; D is perhaps TRBD1 (6 bases). Trimming shortened V by 2 bases and J by 6 bases, and 13 bases separated the two germline ends. Germline V gene lookup returns CDR1 MGHRA and CDR2 YSYEKL. CDR3 length: 14 amino acids. For the CDR3, the DNA is TGCGCCAGCAGCCAACCCGGACAGAAAGATGGCTACACCTTC. Protein: CASSQPGQKDGYTF.

This chain uses TRBV2 with TRBJ1-6, with D unresolved. Germline CDR1 and CDR2: SNHLY and FYNNEI. The CDR3 contains 17 residues. Trimming took 3 bases from V and 0 from J, leaving 12 bases between them. The CDR3 DNA reads as TGTGCCAGCAGTGATGTACTGGGGAGCTCCTATAATTCACCCCTCCACTTT. Its protein is CASSDVLGSSYNSPLHF.

This clone was seen only a few times. The chain recombines TRBV28 with TRBJ2-7; D unclear. The CDR3 has 13 amino acids. Germline values: CDR1 MDHEN, CDR2 SYDVKM. Trimming stripped 3 bases from V and 3 bases from J, with 9 bases between. CDR3 nucleotides: TGTGCCAGCAGTTTGGCACCCTTCTACGAGCAGTACGTC. It translates to CASSLAPFYEQYV.

The chain joins TRBV7-9 to TRBJ1-3; D possibly corresponds to TRBD1 (5 bases). The V gene lost 6 bases and the J gene lost 0 bases, with 12 bases spanning the gap. In germline, CDR1 is SEHNR, CDR2 FQNEAQ (reference sequence). The CDR3 covers 15 residues. DNA of the CDR3: TGTGCCAGCAGGTATCGGGGGGACTCTGGAAACACCATATATTTT. Amino acid sequence: CASRYRGDSGNTIYF.

V gene TRBV24-1 combines with J gene TRBJ2-1; 7 bases are a match to TRBD1. V dropped 5 bases and J dropped 6; count of bases not matched to a gene: 12. The CDR3 has 16 residues. Germline-derived CDR1 and CDR2 are KGHDR and SFDVKD. The CDR3 loop is CATSGPTGEFGNEQFF. In DNA, the CDR3 is TGTGCCACCAGTGGTCCTACAGGGGAATTTGGCAATGAGCAGTTCTTC.

This sequence joins TRBV20-1 and TRBJ1-1; possibly TRBD1 for D (6 bases). The CDR3 spans 11 residues. Germline V gene data show CDR1 as DFQATT and CDR2 as SNEGSKA (reference sequence). The CDR3 DNA sequence: TGCAGGGGAGCGGGGGGGACAGAAGCTTTCTTT. The encoded protein is CRGAGGTEAFF.

The rearrangement links TRBV12-3 or TRBV12-4 to TRBJ1-2, with 7 bases matching TRBD1. The CDR3 extends over 13 amino acids. Trimming at V came to 6 bases and at J to 3 bases, leaving 4 bases not matched to a gene. The CDR3 loop reads CASRPTGYYGYTF. The CDR3 DNA is TGTGCCAGCAGGCCGACAGGGTACTATGGCTACACCTTC.

The chain joins TRBV18 to TRBJ2-7, with D perhaps matching TRBD1 (5 bases). Trimming removed 4 bases at V and 1 base at J, with 14 bases between. Germline CDR1 is KGHSH and CDR2 is LQKENI. The CDR3 extends over 15 amino acids. The chain's CDR3 is CASSLEGVRSYEQYF. CDR3 DNA sequence: TGTGCCAGCTCACTGGAAGGGGTCCGGTCCTACGAGCAGTACTTC.